The T cell receptor beta chain described here comes from a study of T cells in Graves' hyperthyroidism and ophthalmopathy. Study-wide context: At the time of initial diagnosis and before any treatment, peripheral blood was collected. Study-level results: Ophthalmopathy, as predicted by the model, came a median approximately 5.9 months after the prediction. The majority of expanded thyroid clonotypes above 0.001 also appeared in blood.

The table lists this clonotype with many counts. Its target is unknown. The junction had 5 bases not matched to a gene; V was cut back by 4 bases and J by 3 bases. CDR1 and CDR2 from the germline V gene are SGHRS and YFSETQ. There are 15 residues in the CDR3. There were TCR beta CDR3 regions amplified from RNA transcripts. With the HTBI primer set, the TCR CDR3 went through a first round of RT-PCR. Each CDR3 protein gets one entry after TCRdb re-called the multiplex PCR reads with MiXCR. This repertoire shows about 420,000 distinct CDR3 sequences, about 15% found once; its top ten account for just under 8%.

The rearrangement joins TRBV5-1 to TRBJ2-1; 9 nucleotides match TRBD1. Sequenced input: blood. The receptor was derived from a woman aged 18-29 years with Graves' hyperthyroidism. This CDR3 reads CASSPDRGNYNEQFF. The CDR3 DNA is TGCGCCAGCAGCCCGGACAGGGGAAACTACAATGAGCAGTTCTTC.